This T cell receptor (beta chain) derives from a study of T-cell memory formation after mild COVID-19. On the study more broadly: The TCR clusters were mostly specific to one donor.

TCRdb fed the 5' RACE reads into MiXCR, producing one record per CDR3 protein. This sample has some 450,000 distinct CDR3 sequences; about a sixth occur once, and the top ten carry 20% to 25%. This clonotype was detected only a few times. The TCR originated in a man in his late teens or twenties who had mild COVID-19 (a few samples of this study predate the infection). Cell type and time point are not known. The sample was PBMCs or a T cell subset sorted from them (not recorded which).

CDR3 in amino acids: CRGKSGANVLTF. Written as DNA, the CDR3 is TGCAGGGGGAAATCTGGGGCCAACGTCCTGACTTTC. This sequence joins TRBV20-1 and TRBJ2-6; no firm D call. Germline lookup yields CDR1 DFQATT and CDR2 SNEGSKA (reference sequence). This CDR3 is 12 amino acids long.